This T cell receptor (beta chain) was profiled in a study of memory CD4+ T cells and cytomegalovirus serostatus (dated by TCRdb to the late 2010s). Study-wide context: The cohort included about 33 healthy adults from Belgium, of whom 9 were CMV seropositive and approximately 24 were CMV seronegative. The study sequenced CD4+ memory TCRbeta repertoires of a Belgian cohort with known cytomegalovirus serostatus to replicate a published TCR-based CMV serostatus classifier. Results the study describes overall, beyond this receptor: Among the 150 to 200 previously reported CMV-associated TCRbeta sequences, 60 to 70 showed up in the CD4+ memory repertoires, with each one found in between one and five individuals. Results were interpreted as suggesting that the CMV-associated TCR signature is largely present in the CD4+ memory repertoire. Only CD4+CD45RO+ memory cells were sequenced, in contrast to the original study, which included naive and memory CD4+ and CD8+ populations. On the Belgian cohort, the classifier built on the original framework reached a median bootstrapped AUC of approximately 0.95, with a 95% CI of 0.76-1.00. For CMV serostatus prediction, a median bootstrapped AUC of roughly 0.94 was reached with the original framework, and a median bootstrapped AUC of roughly 0.9 was reached with a US-trained random forest.

Single viable CD3+CD4+CD8-CD45RO+ cells were sorted as memory CD4+ T cells on a FACSAria II. CMV serostatus was determined using a Roche Elecsys assay that detects serum IgG against CMV pp150, pp28, p38 and p52. After the samples were thawed, total CD4+ T cells were enriched through positive selection using CD4 magnetic microbeads. The samples came from a different study that was designed specifically to examine the CD4+ T cell memory repertoire. Peripheral blood mononuclear cells were isolated and cryopreserved following standard operating procedures; serum was stored at -80 °C. The staining used CD3-PerCP (BW264/56), CD4-APC (RPA-T4), CD45RO-PE (UCHT1) and CD8-Pacific Orange (3B5) antibodies, and Sytox blue was used to exclude non-viable cells. Including cysteine and phenylalanine, the CDR3 has 14 amino acids. This entry keeps only the CDR3 DNA: 42 bases, framed from base 1. V loses 10 bases at its end and J loses 1 base; junction bases beyond the gene matches: 8. Per the germline V gene (reference sequence), LNHDA is the CDR1 and SQIVND is the CDR2.

Genomic DNA was extracted from sorted cells with the Quick-DNA Microprep Kit. Amplification of TCRbeta DNA was done with the immunoSEQ hsTCRbeta kit, following the protocol from the manufacturer. An Illumina MiSeq instrument was used to sequence the TCRbeta libraries. In the authors' own workflow: Removing out-of-frame sequences left 2,204,828 distinct TCRbeta sequences, an average of around 70,000 per individual. Each individual was scored using the number of approximately 160 previously reported CMV-associated TCRbeta sequences that the individual carried and the total number of productive distinct TCRbeta sequences. A beta-binomial model was reimplemented in Python, and random forests from scikit-learn, run with default parameters, were trained on data from the US cohort. Classifier performance on the Belgian cohort was summarized as median AUC with percentile confidence intervals calculated over 10,000 bootstrap iterations. TCRdb limited this immuneACCESS table to in-frame rearrangements with V and J called. A share of clones is missing; checked studies link under half to unresolved V genes, and the rest is unexplained. V and J calls and clone size are those listed in that table; D and trimming were worked out from the DNA. The sample table lists nearly 50,000 clones, over 75% of them with a count of one. About 0.8% of the sample is taken by the ten largest.

A remark on this clone: The antigen it binds to is not known. Base qualities were left out, and no much larger clone turns up one base away.

What was sequenced was memory CD4+ T cells from blood. The V and J genes are TRBV19 and TRBJ2-3, with TRBD2 identical over 7 junction bases. This clonotype was obtained from an adult in good health and CMV-seronegative. For the CDR3, the sequence is CATRDRGGTDTQYF. The nucleotides read TGTGCCACTAGAGATCGGGGGGGCACAGATACGCAGTATTTT.